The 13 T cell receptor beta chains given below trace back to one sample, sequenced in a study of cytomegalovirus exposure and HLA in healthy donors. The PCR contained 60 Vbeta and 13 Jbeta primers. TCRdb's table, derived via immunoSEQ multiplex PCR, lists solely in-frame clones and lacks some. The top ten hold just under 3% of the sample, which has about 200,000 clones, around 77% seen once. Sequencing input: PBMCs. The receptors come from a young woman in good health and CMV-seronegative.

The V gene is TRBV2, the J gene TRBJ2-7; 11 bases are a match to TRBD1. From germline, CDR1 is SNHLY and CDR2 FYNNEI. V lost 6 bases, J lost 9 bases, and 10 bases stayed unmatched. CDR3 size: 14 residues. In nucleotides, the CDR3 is TGTGCCAGCAGAGCCGGGACAGGGGGGTTCGGGCAGTACTTC. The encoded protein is CASRAGTGGFGQYF.

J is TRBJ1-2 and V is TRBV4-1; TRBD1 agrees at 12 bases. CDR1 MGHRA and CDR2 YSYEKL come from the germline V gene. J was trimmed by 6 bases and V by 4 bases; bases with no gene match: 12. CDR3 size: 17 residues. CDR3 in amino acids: CASSRRAGDRGLDGYTF. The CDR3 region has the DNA TGCGCCAGCAGCCGCCGCGCCGGGGACAGGGGGCTCGATGGCTACACCTTC.

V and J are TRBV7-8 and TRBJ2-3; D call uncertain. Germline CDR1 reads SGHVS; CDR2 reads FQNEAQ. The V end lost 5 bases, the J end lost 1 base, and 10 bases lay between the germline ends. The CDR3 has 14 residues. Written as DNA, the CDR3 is TGTGCCAGCAGCCCTCGGTTCGGCACAGATACGCAGTATTTT. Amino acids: CASSPRFGTDTQYF.

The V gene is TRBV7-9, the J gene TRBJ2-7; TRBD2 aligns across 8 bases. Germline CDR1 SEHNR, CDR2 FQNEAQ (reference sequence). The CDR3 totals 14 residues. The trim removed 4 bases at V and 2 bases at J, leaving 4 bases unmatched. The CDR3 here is CASSSGGEAYEQYF. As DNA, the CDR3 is TGTGCCAGCAGCTCCGGGGGGGAGGCCTACGAGCAGTACTTC.

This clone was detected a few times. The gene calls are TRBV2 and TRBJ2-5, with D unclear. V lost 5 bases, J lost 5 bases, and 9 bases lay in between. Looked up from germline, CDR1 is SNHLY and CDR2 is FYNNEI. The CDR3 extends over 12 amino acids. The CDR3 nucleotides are TGTGCCAGCAGTTTAGAATGGGAGACCCAGTACTTC. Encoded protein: CASSLEWETQYF.

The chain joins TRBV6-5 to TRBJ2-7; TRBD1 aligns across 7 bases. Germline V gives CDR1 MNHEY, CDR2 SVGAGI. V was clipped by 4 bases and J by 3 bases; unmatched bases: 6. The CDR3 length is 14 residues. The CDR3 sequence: CASSSTGFFYEQYF. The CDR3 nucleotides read TGTGCCAGCAGTTCGACAGGGTTTTTCTACGAGCAGTACTTC.

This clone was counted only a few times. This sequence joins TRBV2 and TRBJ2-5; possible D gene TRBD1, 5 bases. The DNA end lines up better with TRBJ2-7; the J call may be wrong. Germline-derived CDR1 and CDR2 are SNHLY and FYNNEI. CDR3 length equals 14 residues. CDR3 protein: CASIRTGSSYEQYF. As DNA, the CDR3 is TGTGCCAGCATCCGAACAGGATCCTCCTACGAGCAGTACTTC.

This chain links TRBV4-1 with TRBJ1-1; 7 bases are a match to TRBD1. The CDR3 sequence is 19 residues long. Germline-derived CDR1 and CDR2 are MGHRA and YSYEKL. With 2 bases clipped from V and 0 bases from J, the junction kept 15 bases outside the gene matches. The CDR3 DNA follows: TGCGCCAGCAGCCAACTACCCGGGACAGCGACTGGTATGAACACTGAAGCTTTCTTT. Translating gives CASSQLPGTATGMNTEAFF.

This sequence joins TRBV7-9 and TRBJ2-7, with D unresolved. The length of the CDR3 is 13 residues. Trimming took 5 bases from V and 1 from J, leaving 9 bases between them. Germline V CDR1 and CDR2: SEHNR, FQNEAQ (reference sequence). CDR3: CASSPSESYEQYF. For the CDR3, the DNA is TGTGCCAGCAGCCCCAGCGAATCCTACGAGCAGTACTTC.

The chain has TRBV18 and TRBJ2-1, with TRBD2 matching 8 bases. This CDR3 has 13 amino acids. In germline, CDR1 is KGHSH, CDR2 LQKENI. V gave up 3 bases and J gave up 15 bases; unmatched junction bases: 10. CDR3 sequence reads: CASSPSGSDRGFF. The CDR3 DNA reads TGTGCCAGCTCACCCAGCGGGAGCGATAGGGGGTTCTTC.

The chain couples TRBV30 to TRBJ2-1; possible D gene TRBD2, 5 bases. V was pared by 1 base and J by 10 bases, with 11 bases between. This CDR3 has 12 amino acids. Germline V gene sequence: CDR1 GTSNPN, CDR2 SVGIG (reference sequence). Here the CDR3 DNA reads TGTGCCTGGAGTGGCGCGGACTTGGAGCAGTTCTTC. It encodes CAWSGADLEQFF.

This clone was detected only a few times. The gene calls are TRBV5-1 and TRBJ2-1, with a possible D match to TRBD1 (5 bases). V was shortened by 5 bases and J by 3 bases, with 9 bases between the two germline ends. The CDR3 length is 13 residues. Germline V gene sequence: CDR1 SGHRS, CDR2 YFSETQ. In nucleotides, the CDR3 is TGCGCCAGCAGTGTGCAGGGCTACAATGAGCAGTTCTTC. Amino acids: CASSVQGYNEQFF.

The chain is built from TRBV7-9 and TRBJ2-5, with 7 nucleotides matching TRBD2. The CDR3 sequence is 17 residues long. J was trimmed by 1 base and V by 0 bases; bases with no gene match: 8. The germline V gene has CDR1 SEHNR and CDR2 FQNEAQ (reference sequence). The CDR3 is CASSLAVGGSPQETQYF. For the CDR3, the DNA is TGTGCCAGCAGCTTAGCCGTTGGCGGGAGCCCCCAAGAGACCCAGTACTTC.